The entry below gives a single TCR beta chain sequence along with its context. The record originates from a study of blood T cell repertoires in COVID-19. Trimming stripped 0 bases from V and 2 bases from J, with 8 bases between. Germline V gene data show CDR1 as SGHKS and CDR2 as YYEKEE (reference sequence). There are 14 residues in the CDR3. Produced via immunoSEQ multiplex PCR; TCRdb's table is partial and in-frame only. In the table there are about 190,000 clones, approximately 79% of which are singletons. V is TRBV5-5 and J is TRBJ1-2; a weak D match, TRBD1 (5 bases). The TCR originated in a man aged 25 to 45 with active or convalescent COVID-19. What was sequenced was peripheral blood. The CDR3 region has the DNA TGTGCCAGCAGCTTGGCCCGGGGGAACTATGGCTACACCTTC. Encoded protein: CASSLARGNYGYTF.